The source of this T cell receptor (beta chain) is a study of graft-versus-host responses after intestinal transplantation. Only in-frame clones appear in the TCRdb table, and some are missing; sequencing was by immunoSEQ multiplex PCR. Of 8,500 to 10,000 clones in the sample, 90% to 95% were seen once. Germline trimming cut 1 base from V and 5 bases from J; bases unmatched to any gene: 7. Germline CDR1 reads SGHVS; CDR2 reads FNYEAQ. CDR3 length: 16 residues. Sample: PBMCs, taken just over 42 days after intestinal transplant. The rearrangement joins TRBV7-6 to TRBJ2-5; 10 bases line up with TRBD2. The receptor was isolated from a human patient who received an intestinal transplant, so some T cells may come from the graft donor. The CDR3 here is CASSLELAGYMETQYF. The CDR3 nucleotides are TGTGCCAGCAGCTTAGAACTAGCGGGGTACATGGAGACCCAGTACTTC. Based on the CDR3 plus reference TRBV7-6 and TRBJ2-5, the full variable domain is GAGVSQSPRYKVTKRGQDVALRCDPISGHVSLYWYRQALGQGPEFLTYFNYEAQQDKSGLPNDRFSAERPEGSISTLTIQRTEQRDSAMYRCASSLELAGYMETQYFGPGTRLLVL.